This T cell receptor beta chain originates from a study of CD8+ T cells in alopecia areata. Study as a whole: Twice a day, 5 to 10 mg of oral tofacitinib was administered to treated patients.

As regards this clone: The target antigen is unknown.

The study's findings and limits: Elevated clonality characterized lesional scalp relative to normal scalp, particularly in alopecia totalis/universalis.

V shed 1 base and J 5 bases; nucleotides not matched to a gene: 7. The CDR3 spans 16 residues. CDR1 is SGHDN, CDR2 FVKESK, per germline. RNA, once extracted, was reverse transcribed into cDNA for use as the sequencing template. The data were produced by immunoSEQ multiplex PCR, yet TCRdb's version contains in-frame clones alone and is incomplete. The sample lists 200,000 or so clones, roughly 50% occurring once. Treatment reported: oral pan-JAK inhibitor, 5-10 mg twice daily. Peripheral blood and lesional scalp punch biopsies were taken from alopecia areata patients. The TCR originated in a human donor with alopecia areata. This chain uses TRBV14 with TRBJ2-2, with TRBD2 matching over 7 bases. The sequencing used CD4+ T cells sorted from blood, collected at week 24, from a patient treated with tofacitinib. The CDR3 loop reads CASSQGTGGWTGELFF. CDR3 in DNA: TGTGCCAGCAGCCAAGGAACGGGAGGATGGACCGGGGAGCTGTTTTTT.